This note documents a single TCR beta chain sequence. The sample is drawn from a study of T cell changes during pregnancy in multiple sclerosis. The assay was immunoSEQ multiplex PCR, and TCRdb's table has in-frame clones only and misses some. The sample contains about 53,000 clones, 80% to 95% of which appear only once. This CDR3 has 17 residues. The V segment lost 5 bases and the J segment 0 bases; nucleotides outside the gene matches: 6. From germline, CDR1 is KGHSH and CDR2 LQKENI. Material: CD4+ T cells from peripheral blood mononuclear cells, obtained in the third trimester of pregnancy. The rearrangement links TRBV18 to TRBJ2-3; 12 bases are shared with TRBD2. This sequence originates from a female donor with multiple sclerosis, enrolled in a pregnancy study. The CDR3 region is CASSTRLAGASTDTQYF. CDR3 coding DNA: TGTGCCAGCTCAACCCGACTAGCGGGGGCTAGCACAGATACGCAGTATTTT. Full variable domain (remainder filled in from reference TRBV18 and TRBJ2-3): NAGVMQNPRHLVRRRGQEARLRCSPMKGHSHVYWYRQLPEEGLKFMVYLQKENIIDESGMPKERFSAEFPKEGPSILRIQQVVRGDSAAYFCASSTRLAGASTDTQYFGPGTRLTVL.